The 31 T cell receptor beta chains listed next were all sequenced from one sample in a study of regulatory T cells in long-lasting Graves disease. Assembly of TCR beta libraries relied on iRepertoire HTBI primers together with Arm-PCR of CDR3 regions. TCRdb processed the multiplex PCR reads anew with MiXCR; each CDR3 protein has one entry. The sample records 450,000 to 600,000 distinct CDR3 sequences, 15% to 20% being singletons. Stated time point: newly diagnosed GD, antithyroid drugs for less than 3 months. Preparation of the TCR library used RNA extracted from PBMCs. These same records also appear under a second study, on T cells in Graves' hyperthyroidism and ophthalmopathy.

The specimen comprised peripheral blood mononuclear cells (PBMCs), sampled at new diagnosis, from a patient treated with antithyroid drugs. The source of these receptors is a man aged 35-49 years with Graves disease.

Notes on this clonotype: The final CDR3 position lacks the conserved phenylalanine or tryptophan, pointing to a likely read error. J is TRBJ2-2 and V is TRBV7-6; 11 nucleotides align to TRBD2. Looked up from germline, CDR1 is SGHVS and CDR2 is FNYEAQ. Unmatched junction bases numbered 4, after V lost 3 bases and J lost 4 bases. This CDR3 is 16 amino acids long. The CDR3 DNA reads as TGTGCCAGCAGCTTGGGGACTAGCGGAACCACCGGGGAGCTGTTTTCT. Its translation is CASSLGTSGTTGELFS.

This sequence joins TRBV5-1 and TRBJ2-7; 9 bases are a match to TRBD1. Germline trimming cut 2 bases from V and 6 bases from J; bases unmatched to any gene: 9. The CDR3 contains 15 residues. The germline V gene encodes CDR1 SGHRS and CDR2 YFSETQ. The CDR3 is CASSFSGTGSSEQYF. The CDR3 coding sequence is TGCGCCAGCAGCTTCTCCGGGACAGGGAGTTCCGAGCAGTACTTC.

This clonotype was seen repeatedly, ten times or more. The rearrangement uses TRBV20-1 and TRBJ2-5; the D gene is possibly TRBD2 (6 bases). V was cut by 1 base and J by 5 bases, with 14 bases left in between. This CDR3 has 14 residues. Germline assignment: CDR1 DFQATT and CDR2 SNEGSKA (reference sequence). This CDR3 is CSARVFSGAETQYF. The DNA for the CDR3 is TGCAGTGCTAGAGTTTTTTCGGGAGCGGAGACCCAGTACTTC.

This clonotype was counted many times. The CDR3 here is CASTLLAGDLEQFF. CDR3 nucleotides: TGTGCCAGCACTTTATTAGCGGGAGACCTGGAGCAGTTCTTC. This rearrangement joins TRBV2 to TRBJ2-1; 9 nucleotides match TRBD2. V lost 7 bases, J lost 10 bases, and 11 bases stayed unmatched. The CDR3 has 14 amino acids. CDR1 and CDR2 from the germline V gene are SNHLY and FYNNEI.

This clonotype came up many times. V usage is TRBV7-9 and J usage is TRBJ2-1; D may be TRBD1 (6 bases). The V gene's germline CDR1 is SEHNR and CDR2 FQNEAQ (reference sequence). V was pared by 5 bases and J by 11 bases, with 16 bases between. The CDR3 spans 13 residues. For the CDR3, the DNA is TGTGCCAGCAGCCAACGAGGGGGAGCCAAGCAGTTCTTC. It is translated as CASSQRGGAKQFF.

V usage is TRBV24-1 and J usage is TRBJ2-6; unclear D gene. CDR3 size: 15 residues. V shed 4 bases and J shed 3 bases, with 9 bases lying between them. The germline gives CDR1 KGHDR, CDR2 SFDVKD. CDR3: CATSDPPRGANVLTF. The CDR3 DNA reads TGTGCCACCAGTGACCCCCCTCGTGGGGCCAACGTCCTGACTTTC.

There are a few counts of this clonotype. This rearrangement joins TRBV7-2 to TRBJ1-4; TRBD1 is a possible D gene (5 bases). The V gene's germline CDR1 is SGHTA and CDR2 FQGNSA. The V end was cut by 2 bases, the J end by 7 bases, with 11 bases between. This CDR3 region has 14 residues. Here the CDR3 reads CASSLNRGIEKLFF. CDR3 sequence (DNA): TGTGCCAGCAGCTTAAATCGGGGGATTGAAAAACTGTTTTTT.

The sample holds a few counts of this clonotype. The rearrangement uses TRBV9 and TRBJ2-2; D unresolved. V gave up 0 bases and J gave up 7 bases, with 7 bases separating them. CDR3 length equals 13 residues. Germline V gives CDR1 SGDLS, CDR2 YYNGEE. The CDR3 here is CASSVVKGGELFF. CDR3 in DNA: TGTGCCAGCAGCGTAGTCAAAGGCGGGGAGCTGTTTTTT.

This clonotype was recorded at least ten times. The J gene is TRBJ2-1, the V gene TRBV28; D is unclear. This CDR3 has 14 amino acids. From germline, CDR1 is MDHEN and CDR2 SYDVKM. Trimming took off 8 bases at V and 2 bases at J, with 13 bases between the two ends. CDR3 amino acids: CASRSRRTYNEQFF. In DNA form, the CDR3 reads TGTGCCAGCCGATCAAGAAGAACCTACAATGAGCAGTTCTTC.

The J gene is TRBJ2-1, the V gene TRBV6-8; D unresolved. The length of the CDR3 is 12 residues. The ends were cut back, 6 bases at V and 12 bases at J, with 15 bases in the middle. CDR1 MNHGY and CDR2 SAAAGT come from the germline V gene. This CDR3 reads CASSNPSPGQFF. CDR3 DNA sequence: TGTGCCAGCAGCAACCCCAGTCCGGGGCAGTTCTTC.

This clonotype was seen a handful of times. A much larger clone sits a single nucleotide away, making a read error possible. The V call is TRBV12-3 or TRBV12-4, the J call TRBJ1-1, with 7 bases matching TRBD1. The CDR3 totals 15 residues. CDR3 DNA sequence: TGTGCCCGCAGTCTGAGACAGGGTAAGATCGCTGAAGCTTTCTTT. Its translation is CARSLRQGKIAEAFF.

Remarks on this clonotype: A single base separates this from a much larger clone, so it may be a read error. The chain combines TRBV12-3 or TRBV12-4 with TRBJ1-5; unclear D gene. CDR3 length: 13 residues. The V end was cut by 5 bases, the J end by 7 bases, with 12 bases between. CDR3 protein: CASSDEGGQPQHF. In DNA, the CDR3 is TGTGCCAGCAGTGATGAGGGTGGGCAGCCCCAGCATTTT.

This clonotype was observed a few times. The chain has TRBV7-2 and TRBJ2-2, with 12 positions matching TRBD1. Trimming at V came to 4 bases and at J to 5 bases, leaving 11 bases not matched to a gene. This CDR3 region has 18 residues. Germline V gives CDR1 SGHTA, CDR2 FQGNSA. CDR3 loop: CASSSSPGQGAFTGELFF. The CDR3 DNA reads as TGTGCCAGCAGCTCGAGCCCGGGACAGGGGGCCTTTACCGGGGAGCTGTTTTTT.

This clonotype showed up just a few times. The chain recombines TRBV7-6 with TRBJ2-7, with D unresolved. CDR1 and CDR2 from the germline V gene are SGHVS and FNYEAQ. This CDR3 has 13 residues. The V end lost 1 base, the J end lost 4 bases, and 8 bases lay between the germline ends. CDR3 bases: TGTGCCAGCAGCTTAGAAGCCATTTACGAGCAGTACTTC. This gives the protein CASSLEAIYEQYF.

This chain links TRBV6-5 with TRBJ1-2; D uncertain. This CDR3 is 16 amino acids long. The germline V and J ends were trimmed by 0 bases and 4 bases, with 15 bases remaining between them. Germline CDR1 reads MNHEY; CDR2 reads SVGAGI. This CDR3 reads CASSYSYTLGGYGYTF. CDR3 DNA: TGTGCCAGCAGTTACTCCTACACCCTCGGTGGCTATGGCTACACCTTC.

Many counts were recorded for this clonotype. CDR3 nucleotide sequence: TGTGCCAGCAGCCCGCAACCGTACATCAATGGCTACACCTTC. Its protein is CASSPQPYINGYTF. J is TRBJ1-2 and V is TRBV11-2, with D uncertain. Germline V gives CDR1 SGHAT, CDR2 FQNNGV. V was shortened by 5 bases and J by 6 bases, with 16 bases between the two germline ends. The CDR3 runs to 14 residues.

This chain joins TRBV18 and TRBJ2-7, with 11 nucleotides matching TRBD2. J lost 2 bases, V lost 1 base, and 10 bases had no gene match. Germline CDR1 is KGHSH and CDR2 is LQKENI. The CDR3 spans 18 residues. The CDR3 DNA is TGTGCCAGCTCACCACTGGTAGTAGCGGGAGGGAATCCCTACGAGCAGTACTTC. As protein: CASSPLVVAGGNPYEQYF. The whole variable domain, remainder taken from reference TRBV18 and TRBJ2-7, is NAGVMQNPRHLVRRRGQEARLRCSPMKGHSHVYWYRQLPEEGLKFMVYLQKENIIDESGMPKERFSAEFPKEGPSILRIQQVVRGDSAAYFCASSPLVVAGGNPYEQYFGPGTRLTVT.

This clonotype was seen a handful of times. This chain connects TRBV30 to TRBJ1-5; 9 bases fit TRBD1. The germline V gene has CDR1 GTSNPN and CDR2 SVGIG (reference sequence). After removal of 1 base from V and 7 bases from J, the junction contained 5 bases not matched to a gene. The CDR3 is 14 amino acids. The CDR3 DNA reads as TGTGCCTGGAGTGACTGGACAGGGGAACAGCCCCAGCATTTT. This sequence encodes CAWSDWTGEQPQHF.

This chain joins TRBV6-1 and TRBJ1-2, with TRBD1 identical over 7 bases. V lost 10 bases to trimming and J lost 0 bases; unmatched junction nucleotides: 5. The CDR3 contains 13 residues. Germline V gene lookup returns CDR1 MNHNS and CDR2 SASEGT. CDR3 nucleotide sequence: TGTGCCACGTCGACAGGGCCTAACTATGGCTACACCTTC. It specifies CATSTGPNYGYTF.

The rearrangement joins TRBV7-9 to TRBJ1-1, with 7 positions matching TRBD1. From germline, CDR1 is SEHNR and CDR2 FQNEAQ (reference sequence). Trimming at V came to 3 bases and at J to 8 bases, leaving 6 bases not matched to a gene. This CDR3 region has 13 residues. The CDR3 sequence: CASSLGQMNEAFF. In nucleotides, the CDR3 is TGTGCCAGCAGCTTGGGACAGATGAACGAAGCTTTCTTT.

This clonotype has ten or more counts. The chain has TRBV7-3 and TRBJ1-1; TRBD1 matches at 8 bases. The trim removed 5 bases at V and 5 bases at J, leaving 4 bases unmatched. The CDR3 is 13 amino acids. Germline assignment: CDR1 SGHTA and CDR2 FQGTGA. CDR3 protein: CASSLDRETEAFF. Written as DNA, the CDR3 is TGTGCCAGCAGCCTGGACAGGGAAACTGAAGCTTTCTTT.

Regarding this clonotype: This is likely an artifact of a read error, given a far larger clone one base away. The V and J genes are TRBV11-2 and TRBJ2-6; D is ambiguous. The CDR3 length is 16 residues. Germline V gives CDR1 SGHAT, CDR2 FQNNGV. CDR3 sequence reads: CASSVERRAGSNVLTF. The CDR3, as DNA: TGTGCCAGCAGTGTGGAAAGGAGAGCTGGGTCCAACGTCCTGACTTTC.

In this sample, this clonotype turned up many times. The gene calls are TRBV28 and TRBJ2-7, with D tentatively TRBD2 (5 bases). Germline V gene data show CDR1 as MDHEN and CDR2 as SYDVKM. The CDR3 runs to 15 residues. V lost 6 bases to trimming and J lost 0 bases, with 15 bases between them. CDR3 amino acids: CASSYGGGFSYEQYF. For the CDR3, the DNA is TGTGCCAGCAGCTATGGTGGAGGATTCTCCTACGAGCAGTACTTC.

To note about this clonotype: Only one base separates this from a far larger clonotype, so it likely reflects a read error. The chain links TRBV7-3 to TRBJ2-1; D may correspond to TRBD1 or TRBD2 (5 bases each). V lost 10 bases and J lost 3, with 19 bases in between. Looked up from germline, CDR1 is SGHTA and CDR2 is FQGTGA. The CDR3 has 15 residues. This CDR3 reads CATTRGDGVYNEQFF. CDR3 nucleotides: TGTGCCACCACACGAGGGGACGGAGTCTACAATGAGCAGTTCTTC. Full variable domain (outside the CDR3, taken from reference TRBV7-3 and TRBJ2-1): GAGVSQTPSNKVTEKGKYVELRCDPISGHTALYWYRQSLGQGPEFLIYFQGTGAADDSGLPNDRFFAVRPEGSVSTLKIQRTERGDSAVYLCATTRGDGVYNEQFFGPGTRLTVL.

This clonotype has a count of ten or more. The chain has TRBV11-2 and TRBJ2-3, with TRBD2 matching 8 bases. This CDR3 contains 14 residues. Germline assignment: CDR1 SGHAT and CDR2 FQNNGV. CDR3 sequence (DNA): TGTGCAGGGCGGCGGGAGGCCGGGACAGATACGCAGTATTTT. This encodes CAGRREAGTDTQYF.

Comments on this clonotype: A much more abundant neighbour one base away suggests this may be a read error. The chain has TRBV12-3 or TRBV12-4 and TRBJ2-7, with D tentatively TRBD1 (5 bases). The CDR3 covers 14 residues. The CDR3: CASSLKVAGHEQDF. The CDR3 DNA is TGTGCCAGCAGTTTAAAGGTGGCAGGACACGAGCAGGACTTC.

This clonotype came up many times. The chain recombines TRBV28 with TRBJ2-7, with D perhaps given as TRBD1 or TRBD2 (5 bases each). V gave up 8 bases and J gave up 1 base, with 27 bases separating them. The germline V gene has CDR1 MDHEN and CDR2 SYDVKM. This CDR3 is built from 18 residues. The CDR3 nucleotides read TGTGCCAGCTCCTTGGACCGTCTCGGGACCGATTTATCCTACGAGCAGTACTTC. As protein: CASSLDRLGTDLSYEQYF. Combining the CDR3 with reference TRBV28 and TRBJ2-7 gives the whole variable domain DVKVTQSSRYLVKRTGEKVFLECVQDMDHENMFWYRQDPGLGLRLIYFSYDVKMKEKGDIPEGYSVSREKKERFSLILESASTNQTSMYLCASSLDRLGTDLSYEQYFGPGTRLTVT.

This clonotype was detected many times. V gene TRBV28 combines with J gene TRBJ2-3, with 16 bases aligning to TRBD2. The CDR3 is made up of 20 amino acids. The V and J ends lost 4 bases and 6 bases, in that order; junction bases with no gene match: 16. The germline V gene has CDR1 MDHEN and CDR2 SYDVKM. CDR3 loop: CASSSYEPGLAGGDPDTQYF. The CDR3 nucleotides are TGTGCCAGCAGTTCCTACGAACCGGGACTAGCGGGAGGGGATCCGGATACGCAGTATTTT.

Worth noting for this clonotype: A far larger clone is just one base off, so this is likely a read error. The chain uses TRBV11-2 and TRBJ2-1; no clear D. The CDR3 covers 15 residues. The V end was cut by 11 bases, the J end by 0 bases, with 17 bases between. Germline-derived CDR1 and CDR2 are SGHAT and FQNNGV. For the CDR3, the DNA is TGTGCCCGGAGTACGGACGCCAGCTCCTACAATGAGCAGTTCTTC. Translation: CARSTDASSYNEQFF.

This clonotype showed up many times. This sequence joins TRBV2 and TRBJ2-3, with D unclear. The V and J ends lost 0 bases and 0 bases respectively, with 10 bases between them. The germline V gene encodes CDR1 SNHLY and CDR2 FYNNEI. The CDR3 consists of 16 residues. CDR3 sequence (DNA): TGTGCCAGCAGTGAAGCGCGTAGGGCTAGCACAGATACGCAGTATTTT. This sequence encodes CASSEARRASTDTQYF.

As for this clonotype: A read error may be the cause here, since a much bigger clone is one base away. V usage is TRBV29-1 and J usage is TRBJ2-1; D may be TRBD2 (6 bases). This CDR3 is 11 amino acids long. Trimming shortened V by 5 bases and J by 7 bases, and 9 bases separated the two germline ends. CDR1 and CDR2 from the germline V gene are SQVTM and ANQGSEA. The CDR3 coding sequence is TGCAGCGTTTCGACTAGTAATGAGCAGTTCTTC. Amino acid sequence: CSVSTSNEQFF.